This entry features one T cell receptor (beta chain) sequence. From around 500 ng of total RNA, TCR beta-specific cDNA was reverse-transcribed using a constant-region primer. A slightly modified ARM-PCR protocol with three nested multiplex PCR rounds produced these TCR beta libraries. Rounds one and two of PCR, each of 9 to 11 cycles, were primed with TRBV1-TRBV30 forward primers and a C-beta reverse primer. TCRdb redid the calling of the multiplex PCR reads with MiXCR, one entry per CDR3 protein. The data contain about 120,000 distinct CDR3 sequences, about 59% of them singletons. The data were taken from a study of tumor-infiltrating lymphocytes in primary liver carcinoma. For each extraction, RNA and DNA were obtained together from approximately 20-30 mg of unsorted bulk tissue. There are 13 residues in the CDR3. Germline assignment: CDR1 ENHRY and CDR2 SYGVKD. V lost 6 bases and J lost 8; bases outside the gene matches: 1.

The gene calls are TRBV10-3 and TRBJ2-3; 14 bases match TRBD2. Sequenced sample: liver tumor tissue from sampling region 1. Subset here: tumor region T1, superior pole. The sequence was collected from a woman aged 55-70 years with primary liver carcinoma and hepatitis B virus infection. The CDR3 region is CAIRGLAGATQYF. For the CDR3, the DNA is TGTGCCATCAGGGGACTAGCGGGGGCTACGCAGTATTTT.